Following are 2 T cell receptor beta chains from one sample sequenced in a study of T cells in localized non-small cell lung cancer. Clones were read by immunoSEQ multiplex PCR, and TCRdb kept only the in-frame ones, dropping some. The table has tens of thousands of clones, about 86% seen once; the top ten hold around 7.8%. The sequencing here drew on peripheral blood mononuclear cells, taken before any cancer treatment. The receptors were sampled from a male donor at least 60 years old with stage II lung adenocarcinoma.

V usage is TRBV30 and J usage is TRBJ2-2; 8 bases align to TRBD2. Unmatched junction bases numbered 7, after V lost 3 bases and J lost 4 bases. The V gene's germline CDR1 is GTSNPN and CDR2 SVGIG (reference sequence). The length of the CDR3 is 15 residues. The DNA for the CDR3 is TGTGCCTGGAGGACCTCTAGCGGGCCCACCGGGGAGCTGTTTTTT. This encodes CAWRTSSGPTGELFF.

The rearrangement joins TRBV7-9 to TRBJ2-5, with TRBD1 as a possible D gene (6 bases). With 3 bases removed from V and 2 bases from J, the gap between germline ends came to 13 bases. Germline CDR1 and CDR2: SEHNR and FQNEAQ (reference sequence). This CDR3 spans 15 amino acids. As DNA, the CDR3 is TGTGCCAGCAGCTTCGACTTGGGGGCTCAAGAGACCCAGTACTTC. This sequence encodes CASSFDLGAQETQYF.